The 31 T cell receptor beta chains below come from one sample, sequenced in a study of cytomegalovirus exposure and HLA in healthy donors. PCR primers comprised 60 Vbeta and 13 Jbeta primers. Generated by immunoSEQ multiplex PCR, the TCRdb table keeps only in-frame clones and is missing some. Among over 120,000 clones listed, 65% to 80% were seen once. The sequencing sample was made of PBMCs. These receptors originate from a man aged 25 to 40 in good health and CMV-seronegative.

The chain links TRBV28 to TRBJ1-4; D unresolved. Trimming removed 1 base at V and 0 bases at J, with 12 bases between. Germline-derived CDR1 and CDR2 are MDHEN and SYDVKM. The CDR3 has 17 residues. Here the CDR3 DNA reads TGTGCCAGCAGTTTATACGAGGACTTCACAACTAATGAAAAACTGTTTTTT. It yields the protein CASSLYEDFTTNEKLFF.

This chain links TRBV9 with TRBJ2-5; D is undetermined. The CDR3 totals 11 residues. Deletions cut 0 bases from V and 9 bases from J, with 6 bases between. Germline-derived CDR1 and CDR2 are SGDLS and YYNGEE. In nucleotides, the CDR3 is TGTGCCAGCAGCGTAGCTGAGGCCCAGTACTTC. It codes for CASSVAEAQYF. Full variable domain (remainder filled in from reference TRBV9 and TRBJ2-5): DSGVTQTPKHLITATGQRVTLRCSPRSGDLSVYWYQQSLDQGLQFLIQYYNGEERAKGNILERFSAQQFPDLHSELNLSSLELGDSALYFCASSVAEAQYFGPGTRLLVL.

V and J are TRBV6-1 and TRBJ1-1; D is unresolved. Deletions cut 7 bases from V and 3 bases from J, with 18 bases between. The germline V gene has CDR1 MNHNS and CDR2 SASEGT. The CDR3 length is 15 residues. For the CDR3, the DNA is TGTGCCAGCACCGGACTCGGGGTGGTGGACACTGAAGCTTTCTTT. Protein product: CASTGLGVVDTEAFF.

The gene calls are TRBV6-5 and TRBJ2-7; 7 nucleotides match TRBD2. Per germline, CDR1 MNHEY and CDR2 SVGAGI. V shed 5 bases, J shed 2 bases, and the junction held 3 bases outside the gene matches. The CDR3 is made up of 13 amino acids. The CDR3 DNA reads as TGTGCCAGCAGTCACGGGACTACCTACGAGCAGTACTTC. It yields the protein CASSHGTTYEQYF.

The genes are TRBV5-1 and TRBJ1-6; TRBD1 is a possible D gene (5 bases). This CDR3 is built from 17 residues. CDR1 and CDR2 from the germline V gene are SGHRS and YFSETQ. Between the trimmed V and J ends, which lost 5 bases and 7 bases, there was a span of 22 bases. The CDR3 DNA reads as TGCGCCAGCAGAATGGCCCGGGGGGACGATCGCAATTCACCCCTCCACTTT. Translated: CASRMARGDDRNSPLHF.

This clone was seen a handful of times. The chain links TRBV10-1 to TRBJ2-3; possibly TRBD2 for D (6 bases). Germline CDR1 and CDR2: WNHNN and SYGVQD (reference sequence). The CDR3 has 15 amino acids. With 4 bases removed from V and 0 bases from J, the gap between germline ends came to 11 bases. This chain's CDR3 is CASSVADPSTDTQYF. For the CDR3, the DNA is TGCGCCAGCAGTGTAGCGGACCCTAGCACAGATACGCAGTATTTT.

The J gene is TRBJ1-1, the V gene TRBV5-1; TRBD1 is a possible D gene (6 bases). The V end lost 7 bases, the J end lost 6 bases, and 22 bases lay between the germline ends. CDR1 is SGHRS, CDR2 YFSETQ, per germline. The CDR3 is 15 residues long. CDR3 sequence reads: CASQWGTGWTSEAFF. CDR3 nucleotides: TGCGCCAGCCAATGGGGAACAGGGTGGACGTCTGAAGCTTTCTTT.

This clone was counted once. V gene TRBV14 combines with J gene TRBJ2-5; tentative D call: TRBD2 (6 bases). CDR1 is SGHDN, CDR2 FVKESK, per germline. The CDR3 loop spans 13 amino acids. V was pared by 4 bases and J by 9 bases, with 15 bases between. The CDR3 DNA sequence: TGTGCCAGCAGCCTCACCACCGGAGGGGCCCAGTACTTC. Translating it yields CASSLTTGGAQYF.

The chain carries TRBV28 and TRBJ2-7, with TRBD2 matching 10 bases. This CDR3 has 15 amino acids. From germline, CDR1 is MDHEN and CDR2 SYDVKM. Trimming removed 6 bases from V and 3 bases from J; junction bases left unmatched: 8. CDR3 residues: CASSTSGTAGYEQYF. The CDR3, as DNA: TGTGCCAGCAGCACTAGCGGGACAGCTGGCTACGAGCAGTACTTC.

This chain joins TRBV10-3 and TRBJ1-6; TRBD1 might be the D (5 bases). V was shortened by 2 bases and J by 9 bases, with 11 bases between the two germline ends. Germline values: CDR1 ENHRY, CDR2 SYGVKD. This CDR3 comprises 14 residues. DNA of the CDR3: TGTGCCATCAGTGAGCAAAGGGGAACTTCACCCCTCCACTTT. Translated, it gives CAISEQRGTSPLHF.

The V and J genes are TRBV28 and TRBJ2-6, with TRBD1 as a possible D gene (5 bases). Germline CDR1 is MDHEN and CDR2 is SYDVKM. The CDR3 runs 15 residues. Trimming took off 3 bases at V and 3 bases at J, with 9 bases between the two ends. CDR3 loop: CASSFSRVGANVLTF. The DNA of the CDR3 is TGTGCCAGCAGTTTCTCCAGGGTTGGGGCCAACGTCCTGACTTTC. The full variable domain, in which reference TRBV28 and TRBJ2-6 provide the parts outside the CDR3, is DVKVTQSSRYLVKRTGEKVFLECVQDMDHENMFWYRQDPGLGLRLIYFSYDVKMKEKGDIPEGYSVSREKKERFSLILESASTNQTSMYLCASSFSRVGANVLTFGAGSRLTVL.

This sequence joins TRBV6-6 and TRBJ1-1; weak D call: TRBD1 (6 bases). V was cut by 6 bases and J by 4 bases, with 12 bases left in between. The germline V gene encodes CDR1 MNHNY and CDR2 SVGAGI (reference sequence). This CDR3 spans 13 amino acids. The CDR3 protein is CASSSGTPTEAFF. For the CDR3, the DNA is TGTGCCAGCAGCTCCGGGACACCCACTGAAGCTTTCTTT.

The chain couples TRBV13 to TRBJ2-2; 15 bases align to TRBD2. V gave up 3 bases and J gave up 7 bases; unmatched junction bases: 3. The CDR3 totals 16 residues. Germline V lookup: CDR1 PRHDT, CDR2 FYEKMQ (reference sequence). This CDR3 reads CASSFGLAGGGGELFF. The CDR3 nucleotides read TGTGCCAGCAGCTTCGGACTAGCGGGAGGGGGCGGGGAGCTGTTTTTT.

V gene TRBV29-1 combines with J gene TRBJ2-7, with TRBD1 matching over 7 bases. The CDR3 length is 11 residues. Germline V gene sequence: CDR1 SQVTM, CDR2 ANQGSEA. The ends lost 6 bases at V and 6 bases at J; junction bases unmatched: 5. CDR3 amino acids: CSVTGTSEQYF. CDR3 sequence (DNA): TGCAGCGTGACAGGGACGAGCGAGCAGTACTTC.

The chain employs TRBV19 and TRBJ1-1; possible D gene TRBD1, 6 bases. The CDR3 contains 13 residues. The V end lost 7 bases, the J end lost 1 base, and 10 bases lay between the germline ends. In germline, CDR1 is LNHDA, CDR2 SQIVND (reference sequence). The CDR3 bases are TGTGCCAGTAATTCACAGGGGAACACTGAAGCTTTCTTT. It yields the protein CASNSQGNTEAFF. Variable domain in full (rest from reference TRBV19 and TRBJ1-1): DGGITQSPKYLFRKEGQNVTLSCEQNLNHDAMYWYRQDPGQGLRLIYYSQIVNDFQKGDIAEGYSVSREKKESFPLTVTSAQKNPTAFYLCASNSQGNTEAFFGQGTRLTVV.

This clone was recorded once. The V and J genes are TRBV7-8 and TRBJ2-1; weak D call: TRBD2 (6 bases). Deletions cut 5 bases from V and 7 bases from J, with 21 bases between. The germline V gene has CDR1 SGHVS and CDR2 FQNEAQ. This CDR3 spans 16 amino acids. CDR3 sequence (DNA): TGTGCCAGCAGCCAAAGCGGGCGCCGCCGCCCTAATGAGCAGTTCTTC. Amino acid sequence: CASSQSGRRRPNEQFF.

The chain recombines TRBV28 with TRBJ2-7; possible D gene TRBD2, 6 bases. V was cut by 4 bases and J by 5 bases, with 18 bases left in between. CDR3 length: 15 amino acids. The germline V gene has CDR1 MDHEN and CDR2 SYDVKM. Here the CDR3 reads CASSSLPREADEQYF. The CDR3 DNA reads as TGTGCCAGCAGTTCCCTCCCCAGGGAGGCGGACGAGCAGTACTTC.

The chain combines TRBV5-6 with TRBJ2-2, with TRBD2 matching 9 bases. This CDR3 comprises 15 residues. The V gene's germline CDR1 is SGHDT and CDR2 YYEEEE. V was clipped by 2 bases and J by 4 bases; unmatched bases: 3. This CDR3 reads CASSFGSGGTGELFF. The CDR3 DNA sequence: TGTGCCAGCAGCTTCGGTAGCGGGGGCACCGGGGAGCTGTTTTTT.

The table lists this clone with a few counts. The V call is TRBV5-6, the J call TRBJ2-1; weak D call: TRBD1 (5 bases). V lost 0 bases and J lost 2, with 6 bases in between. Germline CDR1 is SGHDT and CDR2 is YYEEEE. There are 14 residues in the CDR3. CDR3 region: CASSLGRAYNEQFF. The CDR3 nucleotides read TGTGCCAGCAGCTTGGGCAGGGCCTACAATGAGCAGTTCTTC.

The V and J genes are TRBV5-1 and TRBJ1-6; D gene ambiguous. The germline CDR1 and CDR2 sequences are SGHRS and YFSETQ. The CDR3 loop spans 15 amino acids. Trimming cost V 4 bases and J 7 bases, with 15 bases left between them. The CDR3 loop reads CASSLDGLDNSPLHF. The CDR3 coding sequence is TGCGCCAGCAGCCTGGACGGACTAGACAATTCACCCCTCCACTTT.

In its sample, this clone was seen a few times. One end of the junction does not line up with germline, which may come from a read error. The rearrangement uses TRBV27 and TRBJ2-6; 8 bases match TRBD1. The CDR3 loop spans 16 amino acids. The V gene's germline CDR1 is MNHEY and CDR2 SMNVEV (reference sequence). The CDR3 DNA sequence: TGTGCCAGCAGTTTTCGGGACAGGATGGGGGCCAACGGCCTGACTTTC. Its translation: CASSFRDRMGANGLTF.

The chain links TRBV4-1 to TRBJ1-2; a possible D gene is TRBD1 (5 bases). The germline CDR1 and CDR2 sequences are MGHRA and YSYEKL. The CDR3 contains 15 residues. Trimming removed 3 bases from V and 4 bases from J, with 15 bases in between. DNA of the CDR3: TGCGCCAGCAGCCACCCAGGGCCACTCCTCTATGGCTACACCTTC. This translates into CASSHPGPLLYGYTF.

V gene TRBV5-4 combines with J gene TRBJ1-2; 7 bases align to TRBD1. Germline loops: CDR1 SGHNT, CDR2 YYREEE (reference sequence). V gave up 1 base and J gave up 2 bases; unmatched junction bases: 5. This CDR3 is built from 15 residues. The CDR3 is CASSLTGVHNYGYTF. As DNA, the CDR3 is TGTGCCAGCAGCTTGACAGGGGTCCACAACTATGGCTACACCTTC. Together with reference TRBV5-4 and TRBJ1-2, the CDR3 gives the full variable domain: ETGVTQSPTHLIKTRGQQVTLRCSSQSGHNTVSWYQQALGQGPQFIFQYYREEENGRGNFPPRFSGLQFPNYSSELNVNALELDDSALYLCASSLTGVHNYGYTFGSGTRLTVV.

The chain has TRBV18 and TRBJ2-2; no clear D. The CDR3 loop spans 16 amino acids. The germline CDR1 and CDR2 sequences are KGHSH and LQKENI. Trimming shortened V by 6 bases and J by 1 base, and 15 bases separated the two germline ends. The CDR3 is CASSSLLPLNTGELFF. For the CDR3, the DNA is TGTGCCAGCTCGTCACTCTTACCCTTGAACACCGGGGAGCTGTTTTTT.

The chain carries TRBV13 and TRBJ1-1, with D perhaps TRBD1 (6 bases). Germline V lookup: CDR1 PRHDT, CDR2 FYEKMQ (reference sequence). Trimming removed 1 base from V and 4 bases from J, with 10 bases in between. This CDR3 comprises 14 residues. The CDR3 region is CASSLEGVGTEAFF. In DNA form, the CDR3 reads TGTGCCAGCAGCTTAGAGGGGGTGGGCACTGAAGCTTTCTTT. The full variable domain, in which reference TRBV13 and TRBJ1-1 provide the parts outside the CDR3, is AAGVIQSPRHLIKEKRETATLKCYPIPRHDTVYWYQQGPGQDPQFLISFYEKMQSDKGSIPDRFSAQQFSDYHSELNMSSLELGDSALYFCASSLEGVGTEAFFGQGTRLTVV.

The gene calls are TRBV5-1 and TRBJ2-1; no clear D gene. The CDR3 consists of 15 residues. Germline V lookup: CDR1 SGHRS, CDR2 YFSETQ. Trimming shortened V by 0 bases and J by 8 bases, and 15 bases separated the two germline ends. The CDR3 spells CASSLVIQNEDEQFF. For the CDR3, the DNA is TGCGCCAGCAGCTTGGTGATCCAGAATGAGGATGAGCAGTTCTTC.

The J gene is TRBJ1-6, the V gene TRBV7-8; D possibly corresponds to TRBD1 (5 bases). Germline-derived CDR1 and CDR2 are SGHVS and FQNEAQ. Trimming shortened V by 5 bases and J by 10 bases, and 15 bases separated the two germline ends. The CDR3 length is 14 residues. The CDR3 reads CASSPETVRSPLHF. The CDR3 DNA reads TGTGCCAGCAGCCCTGAGACAGTGAGGTCACCCCTCCACTTT. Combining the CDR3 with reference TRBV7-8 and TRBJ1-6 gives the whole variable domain GAGVSQSPRYKVAKRGQDVALRCDPISGHVSLFWYQQALGQGPEFLTYFQNEAQLDKSGLPSDRFFAERPEGSVSTLKIQRTQQEDSAVYLCASSPETVRSPLHFGNGTRLTVT.

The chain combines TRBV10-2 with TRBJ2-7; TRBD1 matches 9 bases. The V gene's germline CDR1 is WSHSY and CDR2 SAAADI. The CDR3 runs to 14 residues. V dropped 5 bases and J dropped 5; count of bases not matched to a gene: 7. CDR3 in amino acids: CASSKGTGSHEQYF. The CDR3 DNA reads TGCGCCAGCAGTAAAGGGACAGGGAGCCACGAGCAGTACTTC.

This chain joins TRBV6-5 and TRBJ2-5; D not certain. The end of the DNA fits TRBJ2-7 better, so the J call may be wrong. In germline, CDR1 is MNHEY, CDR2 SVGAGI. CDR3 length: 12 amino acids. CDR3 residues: CASRISFYEQYF. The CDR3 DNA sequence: TGTGCCAGCAGGATTAGCTTCTACGAGCAGTACTTC.

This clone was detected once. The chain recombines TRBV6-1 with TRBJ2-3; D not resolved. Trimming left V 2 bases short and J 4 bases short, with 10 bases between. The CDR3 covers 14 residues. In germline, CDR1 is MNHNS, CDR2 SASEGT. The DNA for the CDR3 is TGTGCCAGCAGTGAAATACGGGTCCCAGATACGCAGTATTTT. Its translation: CASSEIRVPDTQYF.

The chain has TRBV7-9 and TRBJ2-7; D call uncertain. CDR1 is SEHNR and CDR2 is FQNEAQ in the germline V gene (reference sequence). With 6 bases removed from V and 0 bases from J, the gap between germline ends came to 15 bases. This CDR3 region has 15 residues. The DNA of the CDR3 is TGTGCCAGCAGTTCGACGACGGAGAGCTCCTACGAGCAGTACTTC. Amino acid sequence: CASSSTTESSYEQYF.